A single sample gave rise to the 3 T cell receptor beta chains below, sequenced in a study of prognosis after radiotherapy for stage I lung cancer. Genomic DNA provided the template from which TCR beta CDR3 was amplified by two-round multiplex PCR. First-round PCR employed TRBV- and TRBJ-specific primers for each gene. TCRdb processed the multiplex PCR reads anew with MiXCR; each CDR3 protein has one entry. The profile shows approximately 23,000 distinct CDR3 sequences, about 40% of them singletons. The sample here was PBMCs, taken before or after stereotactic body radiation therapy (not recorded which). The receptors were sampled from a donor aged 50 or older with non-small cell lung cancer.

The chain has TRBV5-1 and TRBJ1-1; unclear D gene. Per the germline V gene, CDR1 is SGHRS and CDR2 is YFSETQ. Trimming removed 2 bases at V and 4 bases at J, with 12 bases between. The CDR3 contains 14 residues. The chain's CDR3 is CASSFQWKVTEAFF. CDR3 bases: TGCGCCAGCAGCTTTCAGTGGAAGGTCACTGAAGCTTTCTTT.

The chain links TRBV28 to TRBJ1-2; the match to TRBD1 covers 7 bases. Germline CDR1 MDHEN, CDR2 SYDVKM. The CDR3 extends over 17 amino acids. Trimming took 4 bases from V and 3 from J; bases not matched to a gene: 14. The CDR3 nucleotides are TGTGCCAGCAGTTACCCCCCAGAGAGGGGGCGGGACTATGGCTACACCTTC. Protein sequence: CASSYPPERGRDYGYTF.

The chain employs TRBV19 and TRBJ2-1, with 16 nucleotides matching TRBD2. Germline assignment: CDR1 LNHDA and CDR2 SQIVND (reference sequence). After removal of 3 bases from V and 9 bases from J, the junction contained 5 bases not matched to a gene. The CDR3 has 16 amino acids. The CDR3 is CASSMGTSGRAGEQFF. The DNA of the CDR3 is TGTGCCAGTAGTATGGGGACTAGCGGGAGGGCGGGTGAGCAGTTCTTC.